This paragraph covers one T cell receptor (beta chain) sequence. The data originate from a study of T cell changes during pregnancy in multiple sclerosis. V was clipped by 1 base and J by 7 bases; unmatched bases: 8. This CDR3 is 15 amino acids long. Germline CDR1 reads GTSNPN; CDR2 reads SVGIG (reference sequence). Libraries were prepared by immunoSEQ multiplex PCR; TCRdb keeps only in-frame clonotypes and omits some of them. The sample consists of about 40,000 clones, 88% of them appearing once. The specimen was peripheral blood, collected in the first trimester of pregnancy. The source is a female donor in good health, enrolled as a control in a pregnancy study. V usage is TRBV30 and J usage is TRBJ1-4, with 8 bases lining up with TRBD1. CDR3 sequence: CAWSARTGPSEKLFF. The CDR3 nucleotides are TGTGCCTGGAGTGCCCGGACAGGGCCTAGTGAAAAACTGTTTTTT.